This T cell receptor beta chain stems from a study of blood T cells in healthy people across ages. The ends lost 6 bases at V and 1 base at J; junction bases unmatched: 4. The germline V gene encodes CDR1 SGHTA and CDR2 FQGNSA. CDR3 length equals 14 residues. PCR was performed a second time for about 7 to 12 cycles using a sample-barcoded 5' primer and a J-beta primer mix. MiXCR, applied by TCRdb to the 5' RACE reads, yields one record per CDR3 protein. The sample includes roughly 2 million distinct CDR3 sequences, about 50% of them seen just once. This clonotype showed up just a few times. The sequence was obtained from a woman aged 35 to 49 in good health. The chain joins TRBV7-2 to TRBJ2-5; 8 bases are shared with TRBD1. Sequences were obtained from blood. DNA of the CDR3: TGTGCCAGCAGTTATACAGGGGGCCAAGAGACCCAGTACTTC. Protein product: CASSYTGGQETQYF.